This TCR beta chain was profiled in a study of cytomegalovirus exposure and HLA in healthy donors. This clone appeared a few times. V shed 5 bases and J shed 0 bases, with 8 bases lying between them. Germline lookup yields CDR1 SGHTA and CDR2 FQGNSA. This CDR3 has 14 amino acids. Both 60 Vbeta primers and 13 Jbeta primers went into the PCR. Libraries were prepared by immunoSEQ multiplex PCR; TCRdb keeps only in-frame clonotypes and omits some of them. Seen here are 45,000 to 60,000 clones, around 70% observed once, and the top ten hold 9.1%. This TCR derives from a woman between 50 and 59 years old in good health and CMV-seronegative. This chain links TRBV7-2 with TRBJ1-5; D unresolved. The sample comprised PBMCs. The CDR3 bases are TGTGCCAGCAGCCCGTACTATAGCAATCAGCCCCAGCATTTT. Protein sequence: CASSPYYSNQPQHF.